A single sample is the source of the 11 T cell receptor beta chains below, sequenced in a study of OX40 agonist ivuxolimab in advanced cancers. Generated by immunoSEQ multiplex PCR, the TCRdb table keeps only in-frame clones and is missing some. The sample contains over 65,000 clones, about 86% of which appear only once. The input for sequencing was CD4+ or CD8+ T cells sorted from blood, taken in a trial of the OX40 agonist ivuxolimab. Receptor source: an adult with an advanced solid tumor such as melanoma, head and neck, liver or kidney cancer.

The rearrangement links TRBV6-5 to TRBJ2-2; the D call may be TRBD1 or TRBD2 (6 bases each). Deletions cut 6 bases from V and 7 bases from J, with 18 bases between. Per germline, CDR1 MNHEY and CDR2 SVGAGI. The CDR3 runs to 15 residues. This chain's CDR3 is CASSPPGALIGELFF. CDR3 bases: TGTGCCAGCAGCCCCCCGGGGGCCCTAATCGGGGAGCTGTTTTTT.

The chain combines TRBV20-1 with TRBJ2-5; the D is unclear. Trimming cost V 6 bases and J 11 bases, with 16 bases left between them. Germline V gives CDR1 DFQATT, CDR2 SNEGSKA (reference sequence). The CDR3 sequence is 11 residues long. The CDR3: CSAVLQREQYF. CDR3 nucleotides: TGCAGTGCAGTCTTGCAAAGAGAGCAGTACTTC.

In DNA form, the CDR3 reads TGTGCCACCTCTGAGCAAAAGGAGGTGAGAAGACCCCTCCACTTT. Protein sequence: CATSEQKEVRRPLHF. The chain has TRBV21-1 and TRBJ1-6. TRBV21-1 is recorded as a pseudogene. CDR3 size: 15 residues.

This clone was detected a few times. V and J are TRBV5-1 and TRBJ2-7; 10 bases are a match to TRBD2. This CDR3 spans 15 amino acids. The ends lost 5 bases at V and 4 bases at J; junction bases unmatched: 9. Germline lookup yields CDR1 SGHRS and CDR2 YFSETQ. The CDR3, as DNA: TGCGCCAGCAGTCTTAGCGGGGGGCCGGAATACGAGCAGTACTTC. Amino acids: CASSLSGGPEYEQYF.

This rearrangement joins TRBV5-4 to TRBJ2-5; 7 bases agree with TRBD2. Germline trimming cut 4 bases from V and 1 base from J; bases unmatched to any gene: 4. The germline CDR1 and CDR2 sequences are SGHNT and YYREEE (reference sequence). CDR3 size: 14 residues. CDR3 nucleotide sequence: TGTGCCAGCAGCGTCGGGGGGTCCCAAGAGACCCAGTACTTC. Residues: CASSVGGSQETQYF. Full variable domain (missing parts from reference TRBV5-4 and TRBJ2-5): ETGVTQSPTHLIKTRGQQVTLRCSSQSGHNTVSWYQQALGQGPQFIFQYYREEENGRGNFPPRFSGLQFPNYSSELNVNALELDDSALYLCASSVGGSQETQYFGPGTRLLVL.

The V gene is TRBV5-1, the J gene TRBJ2-1, with 13 bases lining up with TRBD2. The V segment lost 0 bases and the J segment 4 bases; nucleotides outside the gene matches: 7. From germline, CDR1 is SGHRS and CDR2 YFSETQ. CDR3 length equals 18 residues. The CDR3 reads CASSLVVLAGGPYNEQFF. The CDR3, as DNA: TGCGCCAGCAGCTTGGTTGTACTAGCGGGGGGGCCTTACAATGAGCAGTTCTTC.

This clone was counted once. The chain couples TRBV29-1 to TRBJ1-1; 7 nucleotides agree with TRBD1. The germline CDR1 and CDR2 sequences are SQVTM and ANQGSEA. J gave up 4 bases and V 1 base, and 9 bases lay outside the gene matches. The CDR3 is 15 residues long. CDR3 loop: CSVEGRTGGFTEAFF. The CDR3 nucleotides read TGCAGCGTTGAAGGGCGGACAGGCGGTTTCACTGAAGCTTTCTTT.

This clone was counted a single time. The chain links TRBV19 to TRBJ2-1, with 10 nucleotides matching TRBD1. The germline gives CDR1 LNHDA, CDR2 SQIVND (reference sequence). CDR3 length: 17 residues. Trimming took 5 bases from V and 4 from J; bases not matched to a gene: 11. CDR3 nucleotide sequence: TGTGCCAGTAGTGTGACAGGGGGCCCCCAATTTTACAATGAGCAGTTCTTC. Protein: CASSVTGGPQFYNEQFF.

V is TRBV5-1 and J is TRBJ1-1; D remains unclear. The germline CDR1 and CDR2 sequences are SGHRS and YFSETQ. Trimming stripped 4 bases from V and 4 bases from J, with 14 bases between. CDR3 length: 14 residues. The CDR3 loop reads CASSGTEWSTEAFF. The CDR3 DNA reads TGCGCCAGCAGCGGAACTGAGTGGAGCACTGAAGCTTTCTTT.

The chain employs TRBV6-4 and TRBJ1-1; TRBD1 matches 9 bases. Germline CDR1 reads MRHNA; CDR2 reads SNTAGT. This CDR3 is built from 13 residues. V lost 9 bases to trimming and J lost 4 bases; unmatched junction nucleotides: 6. The CDR3 protein is CARKQGAATEAFF. CDR3 DNA sequence: TGTGCCAGGAAACAGGGGGCGGCCACTGAAGCTTTCTTT.

This clone was observed once. The rearrangement uses TRBV18 and TRBJ2-3, with D possibly TRBD1 on 5 matching bases. This CDR3 comprises 16 residues. Per the germline V gene, CDR1 is KGHSH and CDR2 is LQKENI. The ends were cut back, 1 base at V and 4 bases at J, with 15 bases in the middle. CDR3 bases: TGTGCCAGCTCACCACGGGGATCGTGGGGCGCAGATACGCAGTATTTT. Protein: CASSPRGSWGADTQYF. Combining the CDR3 with reference TRBV18 and TRBJ2-3 gives the whole variable domain NAGVMQNPRHLVRRRGQEARLRCSPMKGHSHVYWYRQLPEEGLKFMVYLQKENIIDESGMPKERFSAEFPKEGPSILRIQQVVRGDSAAYFCASSPRGSWGADTQYFGPGTRLTVL.